A single sample is the source of the 18 T cell receptor beta chains below, sequenced in a study of shared clonotypes between healthy human individuals. Only in-frame clones appear in the TCRdb table, and some are missing; sequencing was by immunoSEQ multiplex PCR. The sample includes about 490,000 clones, roughly 80% seen only once; the top ten take 9.5% to 15%. The source material was PBMCs. The receptors stem from a woman between 40 and 55 years old in good health. Some clones in this sample may be carry-over from other donors' samples.

This clone was seen just once. A read error is likely here: a far larger clone is one base away. The V gene is TRBV19, the J gene TRBJ1-2, with D hard to call. CDR1 and CDR2 from the germline V gene are LNHDA and SQIVND (reference sequence). The CDR3 covers 14 residues. Trimming took 3 bases from V and 3 from J, leaving 11 bases between them. The CDR3 protein is CASSICERDYGYTF. For the CDR3, the DNA is TGTGCCAGTAGTATTTGTGAGAGGGACTATGGCTACACCTTC.

The genes are TRBV5-1 and TRBJ2-7, with no clear D. This CDR3 is built from 14 residues. The V and J ends lost 2 bases and 3 bases respectively, with 12 bases between them. Germline CDR1 and CDR2: SGHRS and YFSETQ. This CDR3 reads CASSLWTSRYEQYF. CDR3 in DNA: TGCGCCAGCAGCTTATGGACCAGCCGCTACGAGCAGTACTTC.

The chain links TRBV6-5 to TRBJ1-1; 7 nucleotides line up with TRBD1. The CDR3 spans 14 residues. J was trimmed by 2 bases and V by 7 bases; bases with no gene match: 7. Looked up from germline, CDR1 is MNHEY and CDR2 is SVGAGI. In nucleotides, the CDR3 is TGTGCCAGCATAAAACAGGGGTCCAACACTGAAGCTTTCTTT. It translates to CASIKQGSNTEAFF.

With respect to this clone: Distinct nucleotide sequences in the sample also encode this CDR3. The chain combines TRBV5-1 with TRBJ2-3; the match to TRBD2 covers 11 bases. V lost 4 bases and J lost 4; bases outside the gene matches: 2. The V gene's germline CDR1 is SGHRS and CDR2 YFSETQ. There are 14 residues in the CDR3. The CDR3 spells CASSLAGGPDTQYF. The CDR3 coding sequence is TGCGCCAGCAGCCTAGCGGGAGGACCAGATACGCAGTATTTT.

This chain connects TRBV5-1 to TRBJ2-1, with 8 bases identical to TRBD2. The CDR3 length is 16 residues. Per germline, CDR1 SGHRS and CDR2 YFSETQ. V shed 2 bases and J 6 bases; nucleotides not matched to a gene: 10. The CDR3 loop is CASSLIAGTPSNEQFF. For the CDR3, the DNA is TGCGCCAGCAGCTTAATAGCGGGAACCCCCTCCAATGAGCAGTTCTTC.

The chain links TRBV18 to TRBJ1-5, with 7 bases matching TRBD1. This CDR3 region has 16 residues. Germline lookup yields CDR1 KGHSH and CDR2 LQKENI. V was clipped by 3 bases and J by 5 bases; unmatched bases: 10. The CDR3, as DNA: TGTGCCAGCTCACCGCAACGAACAGGGGCGGATCAGCCCCAGCATTTT. Translating gives CASSPQRTGADQPQHF.

The chain joins TRBV5-1 to TRBJ2-7; D unresolved. V was pared by 1 base and J by 4 bases, with 6 bases between. CDR1 and CDR2 from the germline V gene are SGHRS and YFSETQ. This CDR3 region has 12 residues. CDR3 nucleotide sequence: TGCGCCAGCAGCTTGCTCGGGTACGAGCAGTACTTC. Its translation is CASSLLGYEQYF.

The chain joins TRBV28 to TRBJ2-7; 9 bases are shared with TRBD2. V shed 3 bases and J 5 bases; nucleotides not matched to a gene: 5. The CDR3 contains 14 residues. Germline loops: CDR1 MDHEN, CDR2 SYDVKM. The CDR3 DNA follows: TGTGCCAGCAGTTTGGGGACTAGCAGAAACGAGCAGTACTTC. Translation: CASSLGTSRNEQYF.

Regarding this clone: A far larger clone is a single base away, which makes a read error likely. The same CDR3 can be traced to other DNA sequences in this sample. CDR3 DNA sequence: TGTGCAAGCAGTAGGATCAGGGGACCCTACGAGCAGTACTTC. Translated: CASSRIRGPYEQYF. The chain couples TRBV28 to TRBJ2-7, with a weak D call TRBD1 (6 bases). The CDR3 runs to 14 residues. Germline V CDR1 and CDR2: MDHEN, SYDVKM.

This clone was seen just once. This sample includes further DNA sequences coding for the same CDR3. This sequence joins TRBV5-1 and TRBJ2-7; the match to TRBD2 covers 10 bases. With 0 bases clipped from V and 1 base from J, the junction kept 1 base outside the gene matches. This CDR3 is built from 15 residues. CDR1 is SGHRS and CDR2 is YFSETQ in the germline V gene. Here the CDR3 DNA reads TGCGCCAGCAGCTTGGGGACTAGCGGATCCTACGAGCAGTACTTC. This codes for CASSLGTSGSYEQYF.

Concerning this clone: Given a far larger clone just one base away, this is likely a sequencing read error. J is TRBJ1-3 and V is TRBV5-4, with 7 bases that match TRBD1. This CDR3 has 15 amino acids. Germline loops: CDR1 SGHNT, CDR2 YYREEE (reference sequence). The CDR3 DNA reads TGTGCCGGCAGCTTGGCAGGGGGCTCTGGAAACACCATATATTTT. Encoded protein: CAGSLAGGSGNTIYF.

This chain connects TRBV15 to TRBJ1-6; the match to TRBD1 covers 7 bases. This CDR3 is built from 13 residues. The germline V gene encodes CDR1 LNHNV and CDR2 YYDKDF (reference sequence). V lost 6 bases, J lost 8 bases, and 4 bases stayed unmatched. The CDR3 region has the DNA TGTGCCACCAGATGGGACAGCCATTCACCCCTCCACTTT. Translated: CATRWDSHSPLHF.

To note about this clone: A far larger clone is off by one base, so a read error is likely. Other DNA sequences of this sample code for an identical CDR3. The J gene is TRBJ2-7, the V gene TRBV27, with D possibly being TRBD1 (5 bases). The germline gives CDR1 MNHEY, CDR2 SMNVEV (reference sequence). This CDR3 region has 14 residues. V dropped 9 bases and J dropped 5 bases, with 20 bases sitting between them. The CDR3 here is CASSTNRRRDEQYF. The CDR3 DNA sequence: TGTGCCAGTAGTACTAACAGGCGACGGGACGAGCAGTACTTC.

A note on this clone: With a far larger clone one base away, a read error is the likely cause. The rearrangement joins TRBV6-1 to TRBJ1-1; D not certain. Deletions cut 8 bases from V and 5 bases from J, with 15 bases between. The CDR3 runs to 13 residues. Germline assignment: CDR1 MNHNS and CDR2 SASEGT. In DNA form, the CDR3 reads TGTGCCAGCGGGGAACAGATGAGAACTGAAGCTTTCTTT. Translating gives CASGEQMRTEAFF.

The chain has TRBV19 and TRBJ2-3; D is possibly TRBD2 (6 bases). V was clipped by 6 bases and J by 8 bases, with 6 bases between them. The germline V gene has CDR1 LNHDA and CDR2 SQIVND (reference sequence). This CDR3 is built from 10 residues. The CDR3 is CASSGGTQYF. As DNA, the CDR3 is TGTGCCAGTAGCGGGGGTACGCAGTATTTT.

The genes are TRBV12-5 and TRBJ2-1, with a weak D call TRBD2 (5 bases). This CDR3 comprises 15 residues. Trimming left V 3 bases short and J 2 bases short, with 11 bases between. CDR1 LGHNT and CDR2 FRNRAP come from the germline V gene. Here the CDR3 DNA reads TGTGCTAGTGGTTTTGGCGGGTCAACCTACAATGAGCAGTTCTTC. It encodes CASGFGGSTYNEQFF.

Only a few counts were recorded for this clone. CDR3 sequence reads: CASGPGTGGTEAFF. The DNA of the CDR3 is TGTGCCAGCGGCCCCGGGACAGGGGGCACTGAAGCTTTCTTT. The chain employs TRBV27 and TRBJ1-1; 11 nucleotides match TRBD1. From germline, CDR1 is MNHEY and CDR2 SMNVEV (reference sequence). The CDR3 loop spans 14 amino acids. V was pared by 8 bases and J by 4 bases, with 6 bases of the junction left unmatched.

In its sample, this clone was seen once. This chain uses TRBV7-6 with TRBJ2-1, with 12 bases identical to TRBD2. This CDR3 region has 16 residues. Germline trimming cut 5 bases from V and 8 bases from J; bases unmatched to any gene: 10. Per germline, CDR1 SGHVS and CDR2 FNYEAQ. CDR3 nucleotides: TGTGCCAGCAGCGAAAGAAGGCTAGCGGGAGGGGATGAGCAGTTCTTC. It yields the protein CASSERRLAGGDEQFF.